The clone carrying this T cell receptor beta chain was found many times. Its cognate antigen is unknown. This specimen belongs to a study of T cells in Graves' hyperthyroidism and ophthalmopathy. Study-wide background: At the time of initial diagnosis and before any treatment, peripheral blood was collected.

There are 12 residues in the CDR3. With 4 bases removed from V and 5 bases from J, the gap between germline ends came to 7 bases. Germline loops: CDR1 MNHEY, CDR2 SMNVEV (reference sequence). Amplification yielded TCR beta CDR3 regions, with RNA transcripts as the source. Researchers ran a first-round RT-PCR on the TCR CDR3 using the HTBI primer set. One entry per CDR3 protein results from TCRdb running MiXCR on the multiplex PCR reads. The sample lists 400,000 to 550,000 distinct CDR3 sequences, 13% to 15% seen once, with 15% to 20% in the top ten. Diagnoses were established using clinical symptoms, serum thyroxine and TRAb, thyroid ultrasound and orbital computed tomography. Findings of the study overall: Using 13 V-J features, a model discriminated ophthalmopathy from stable hyperthyroidism.

The receptor comes from a woman under 30 with Graves' hyperthyroidism. The sequencing input was blood. V is TRBV27 and J is TRBJ2-3; no definite D call. The CDR3 DNA follows: TGTGCCAGCAGTTCCCCCCGAGATACGCAGTATTTT. This gives the protein CASSSPRDTQYF.